Below, 20 T cell receptor beta chains from the same sample are listed, as sequenced in a study of blood T cell repertoires in COVID-19. Sequencing used immunoSEQ multiplex PCR; TCRdb keeps in-frame clones, though not all of them. The data show approximately 270,000 clones, 80% to 90% seen once. The sequencing input was peripheral blood. All receptors derive from a woman between 65 and 79 years old with acute or convalescent COVID-19.

This clone was found once. This chain connects TRBV30 to TRBJ2-7; D remains unclear. Deletions cut 0 bases from V and 3 bases from J, with 3 bases between. CDR3 length: 11 amino acids. Germline V gives CDR1 GTSNPN, CDR2 SVGIG (reference sequence). The CDR3: CAWSVSYEQYF. The CDR3, as DNA: TGTGCCTGGAGTGTGAGCTACGAGCAGTACTTC.

The V call is TRBV6-6, the J call TRBJ1-5, with 7 bases that match TRBD1. CDR3 size: 15 residues. V gave up 6 bases and J gave up 7 bases; unmatched junction bases: 12. The germline V gene encodes CDR1 MNHNY and CDR2 SVGAGI (reference sequence). The CDR3 is CASSPTGTVSQPQHF. The CDR3 nucleotides read TGTGCCAGCAGCCCTACCGGGACAGTCTCCCAGCCCCAGCATTTT.

This sequence joins TRBV2 and TRBJ2-2, with D uncertain. Germline V lookup: CDR1 SNHLY, CDR2 FYNNEI. Trimming took off 7 bases at V and 2 bases at J, with 17 bases between the two ends. The CDR3 has 16 residues. The CDR3 reads CASKRYALLNTGELFF. DNA for the CDR3: TGTGCCAGCAAAAGATATGCGCTCCTAAACACCGGGGAGCTGTTTTTT.

The chain is built from TRBV5-1 and TRBJ2-1, with 8 positions matching TRBD2. Germline values: CDR1 SGHRS, CDR2 YFSETQ. V shed 0 bases, J shed 6 bases, and the junction held 5 bases outside the gene matches. The CDR3 has 15 amino acids. DNA for the CDR3: TGCGCCAGCAGCTTGGAGCCGGGGGGGTTCAATGAGCAGTTCTTC. It specifies CASSLEPGGFNEQFF.

The chain uses TRBV2 and TRBJ1-3; D is unclear. The CDR3 covers 12 residues. V dropped 8 bases and J dropped 3 bases, with 8 bases sitting between them. CDR1 and CDR2 (germline): SNHLY, FYNNEI. CDR3 nucleotides: TGTGCCAGCGGCCCAAATGGAAACACCATATATTTT. Translation gives CASGPNGNTIYF.

This chain links TRBV7-3 with TRBJ1-5; possibly TRBD1 for D (6 bases). The germline V gene has CDR1 SGHTA and CDR2 FQGTGA. The CDR3 length is 15 residues. V was shortened by 3 bases and J by 6 bases, with 15 bases between the two germline ends. The CDR3 bases are TGTGCCAGCAGCTTTGGGACACTCCGGGTTCAGCCCCAGCATTTT. It translates to CASSFGTLRVQPQHF.

This clone was recorded a few times. This chain connects TRBV7-6 to TRBJ1-5, with D perhaps matching TRBD1 (6 bases). The CDR3 consists of 19 residues. In germline, CDR1 is SGHVS, CDR2 FNYEAQ. V lost 1 base and J lost 0, with 19 bases in between. For the CDR3, the DNA is TGTGCCAGCAGCTTAGGGTTCATCCCCACAGGGAATAGCAATCAGCCCCAGCATTTT. Encoded protein: CASSLGFIPTGNSNQPQHF.

This sequence joins TRBV2 and TRBJ1-5, with no clear D. Trimming shortened V by 0 bases and J by 4 bases, and 7 bases separated the two germline ends. The CDR3 has 14 residues. CDR1 SNHLY and CDR2 FYNNEI come from the germline V gene. The CDR3 loop reads CASSEAGVNQPQHF. DNA for the CDR3: TGTGCCAGCAGTGAAGCGGGAGTGAATCAGCCCCAGCATTTT.

The chain carries TRBV4-1 and TRBJ1-3, with 10 bases identical to TRBD1. Unmatched junction bases numbered 12, after V lost 4 bases and J lost 0 bases. The CDR3 sequence is 19 residues long. The germline V gene has CDR1 MGHRA and CDR2 YSYEKL. CDR3 in DNA: TGCGCCAGCAGCCGAGATCCGGGACAGGGGACCTTCTCTGGAAACACCATATATTTT. Translating it yields CASSRDPGQGTFSGNTIYF.

The rearrangement links TRBV14 to TRBJ2-5; the D is unclear. The germline V and J ends were trimmed by 0 bases and 4 bases, with 6 bases remaining between them. Looked up from germline, CDR1 is SGHDN and CDR2 is FVKESK. This CDR3 contains 13 residues. CDR3 region: CASSQDRGETQYF. Written as DNA, the CDR3 is TGTGCCAGCAGCCAAGATCGAGGAGAGACCCAGTACTTC.

The chain has TRBV5-4 and TRBJ1-2, with D possibly matching TRBD1 (5 bases). Germline lookup yields CDR1 SGHNT and CDR2 YYREEE (reference sequence). The CDR3 loop spans 16 amino acids. V was cut by 4 bases and J by 0 bases, with 16 bases left in between. CDR3 loop: CASSGSTGPTNYGYTF. The CDR3 DNA reads TGTGCCAGCAGCGGATCTACAGGCCCTACTAACTATGGCTACACCTTC.

The gene calls are TRBV19 and TRBJ1-1; unclear D gene. Trimming took off 7 bases at V and 8 bases at J, with 20 bases between the two ends. Per the germline V gene, CDR1 is LNHDA and CDR2 is SQIVND (reference sequence). The CDR3 is 14 residues long. This CDR3 is CASTNSPMSWEAFF. DNA of the CDR3: TGTGCCAGTACGAACAGCCCAATGTCCTGGGAAGCTTTCTTT.

V usage is TRBV5-1 and J usage is TRBJ2-7, with D perhaps matching TRBD1 (5 bases). The V end was cut by 1 base, the J end by 6 bases, with 8 bases between. Germline loops: CDR1 SGHRS, CDR2 YFSETQ. CDR3 size: 12 residues. Here the CDR3 DNA reads TGCGCCAGCAGCTTGAAGGGGATCGAGCAGTACTTC. Amino acid sequence: CASSLKGIEQYF.

The chain links TRBV29-1 to TRBJ1-5; 7 nucleotides match TRBD1. Germline loops: CDR1 SQVTM, CDR2 ANQGSEA. With 4 bases clipped from V and 7 bases from J, the junction kept 4 bases outside the gene matches. CDR3 length: 12 residues. The CDR3 DNA reads as TGCAGCGTTGCACAGGGGAGCCAGCCCCAGCATTTT. As protein: CSVAQGSQPQHF.

This chain connects TRBV18 to TRBJ2-5; 8 bases line up with TRBD1. The ends lost 3 bases at V and 7 bases at J; junction bases unmatched: 7. This CDR3 is 14 amino acids long. Germline assignment: CDR1 KGHSH and CDR2 LQKENI. In nucleotides, the CDR3 is TGTGCCAGCTCACCGACAGGGGATATCGGGACCCAGTACTTC. This codes for CASSPTGDIGTQYF.

The V gene is TRBV7-9, the J gene TRBJ2-1; TRBD2 aligns across 10 bases. Germline V CDR1 and CDR2: SEHNR, FQNEAQ (reference sequence). CDR3 length: 15 residues. With 5 bases clipped from V and 2 bases from J, the junction kept 3 bases outside the gene matches. For the CDR3, the DNA is TGTGCCAGCAGCCGAACTAGCGGGGCCTACAATGAGCAGTTCTTC. It encodes CASSRTSGAYNEQFF. The variable domain in full, with the rest retrieved from reference TRBV7-9 and TRBJ2-1, is DTGVSQNPRHKITKRGQNVTFRCDPISEHNRLYWYRQTLGQGPEFLTYFQNEAQLEKSRLLSDRFSAERPKGSFSTLEIQRTEQGDSAMYLCASSRTSGAYNEQFFGPGTRLTVL.

The table lists this clone with a count of one. The chain uses TRBV29-1 and TRBJ1-4, with D possibly TRBD1 on 6 matching bases. V was cut by 4 bases and J by 8 bases, with 14 bases left in between. Germline assignment: CDR1 SQVTM and CDR2 ANQGSEA. The CDR3 has 13 amino acids. The CDR3 region is CSVGAGGEEKLFF. CDR3 nucleotide sequence: TGCAGCGTTGGGGCGGGGGGCGAGGAAAAACTGTTTTTT.

The chain combines TRBV18 with TRBJ2-5, with D perhaps matching TRBD2 (6 bases). The CDR3 runs to 13 residues. Trimming removed 5 bases at V and 3 bases at J, with 10 bases between. Germline CDR1 and CDR2: KGHSH and LQKENI. CDR3 sequence reads: CASSKGTEETQYF. The CDR3 nucleotides are TGTGCCAGCTCAAAAGGGACTGAAGAGACCCAGTACTTC.

The J gene is TRBJ1-1, the V gene TRBV4-1; 9 bases agree with TRBD1. Germline trimming cut 3 bases from V and 5 bases from J; bases unmatched to any gene: 7. The CDR3 is 15 amino acids. Germline CDR1 and CDR2: MGHRA and YSYEKL. The CDR3 nucleotides are TGCGCCAGCAGCCAGGGACAGGGTCGGAGGACTGAAGCTTTCTTT. This gives the protein CASSQGQGRRTEAFF.

The chain recombines TRBV19 with TRBJ2-7, with D possibly being TRBD2 (5 bases). This CDR3 has 15 amino acids. V dropped 5 bases and J dropped 3 bases, with 17 bases sitting between them. Germline V gene data show CDR1 as LNHDA and CDR2 as SQIVND (reference sequence). Written as DNA, the CDR3 is TGTGCCAGTAGTTTGACCGCCGCGGGTCACTACGAGCAGTACTTC. Amino acids: CASSLTAAGHYEQYF.